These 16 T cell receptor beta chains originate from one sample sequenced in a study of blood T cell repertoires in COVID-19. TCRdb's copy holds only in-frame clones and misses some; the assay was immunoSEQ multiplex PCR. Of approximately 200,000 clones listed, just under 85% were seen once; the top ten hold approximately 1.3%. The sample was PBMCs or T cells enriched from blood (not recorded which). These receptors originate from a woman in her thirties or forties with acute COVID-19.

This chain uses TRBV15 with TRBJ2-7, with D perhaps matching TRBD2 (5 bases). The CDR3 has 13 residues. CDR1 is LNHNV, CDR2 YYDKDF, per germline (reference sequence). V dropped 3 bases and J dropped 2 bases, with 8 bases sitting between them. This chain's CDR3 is CATSRAGPYEQYF. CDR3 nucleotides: TGTGCCACCAGCAGGGCGGGTCCCTACGAGCAGTACTTC.

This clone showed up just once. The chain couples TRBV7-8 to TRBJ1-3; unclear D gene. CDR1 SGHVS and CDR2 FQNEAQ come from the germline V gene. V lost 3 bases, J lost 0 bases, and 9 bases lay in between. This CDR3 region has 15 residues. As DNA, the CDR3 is TGTGCCAGCAGCTTGGAGGGTCTCTCTGGAAACACCATATATTTT. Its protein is CASSLEGLSGNTIYF. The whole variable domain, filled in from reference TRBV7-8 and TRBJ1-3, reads GAGVSQSPRYKVAKRGQDVALRCDPISGHVSLFWYQQALGQGPEFLTYFQNEAQLDKSGLPSDRFFAERPEGSVSTLKIQRTQQEDSAVYLCASSLEGLSGNTIYFGEGSWLTVV.

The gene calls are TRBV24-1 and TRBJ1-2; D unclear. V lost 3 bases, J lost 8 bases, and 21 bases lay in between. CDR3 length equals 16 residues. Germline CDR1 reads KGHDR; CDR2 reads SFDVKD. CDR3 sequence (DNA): TGTGCCACCAGTGATCCCTCAGTGGGGAAAGAGGGCGGCTACACCTTC. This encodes CATSDPSVGKEGGYTF.

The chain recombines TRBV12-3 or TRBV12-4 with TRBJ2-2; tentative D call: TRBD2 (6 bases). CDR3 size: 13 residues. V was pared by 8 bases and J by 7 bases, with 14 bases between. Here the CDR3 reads CASFSLEGGELFF. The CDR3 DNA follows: TGTGCCAGCTTCTCCCTGGAGGGCGGGGAGCTGTTTTTT.

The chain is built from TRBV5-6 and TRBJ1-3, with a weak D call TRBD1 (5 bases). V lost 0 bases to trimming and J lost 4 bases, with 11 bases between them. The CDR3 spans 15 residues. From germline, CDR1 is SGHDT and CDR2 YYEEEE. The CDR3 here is CASSLGPGPGNTIYF. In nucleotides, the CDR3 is TGTGCCAGCAGCTTGGGGCCAGGGCCGGGAAACACCATATATTTT.

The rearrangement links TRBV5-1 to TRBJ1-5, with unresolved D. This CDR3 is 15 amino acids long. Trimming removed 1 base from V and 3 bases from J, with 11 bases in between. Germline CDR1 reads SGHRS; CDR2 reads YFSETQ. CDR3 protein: CASSLTSGPNQPQHF. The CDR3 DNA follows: TGCGCCAGCAGCTTGACATCAGGTCCCAATCAGCCCCAGCATTTT.

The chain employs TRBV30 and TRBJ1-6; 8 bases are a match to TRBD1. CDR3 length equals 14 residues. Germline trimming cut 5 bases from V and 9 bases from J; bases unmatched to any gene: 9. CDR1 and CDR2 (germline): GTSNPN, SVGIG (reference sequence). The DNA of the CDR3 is TGTGCCTGGTCCGCGGACAGGGTAACTTCACCCCTCCACTTT. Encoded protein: CAWSADRVTSPLHF. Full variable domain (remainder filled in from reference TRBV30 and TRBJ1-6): SQTIHQWPATLVQPVGSPLSLECTVEGTSNPNLYWYRQAAGRGLQLLFYSVGIGQISSEVPQNLSASRPQDRQFILSSKKLLLSDSGFYLCAWSADRVTSPLHFGNGTRLTVT.

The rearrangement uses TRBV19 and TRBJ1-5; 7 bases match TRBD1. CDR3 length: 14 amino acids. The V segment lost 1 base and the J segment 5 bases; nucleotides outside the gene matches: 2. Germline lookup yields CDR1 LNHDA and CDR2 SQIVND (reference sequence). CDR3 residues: CASSIGRGYQPQHF. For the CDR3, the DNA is TGTGCCAGTAGTATAGGCAGGGGGTATCAGCCCCAGCATTTT.

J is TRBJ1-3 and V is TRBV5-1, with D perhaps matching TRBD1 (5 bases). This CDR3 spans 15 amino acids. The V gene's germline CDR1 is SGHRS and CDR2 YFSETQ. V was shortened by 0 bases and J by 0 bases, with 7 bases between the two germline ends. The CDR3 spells CASSLDRPSGNTIYF. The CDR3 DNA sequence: TGCGCCAGCAGCTTGGACAGGCCCTCTGGAAACACCATATATTTT.

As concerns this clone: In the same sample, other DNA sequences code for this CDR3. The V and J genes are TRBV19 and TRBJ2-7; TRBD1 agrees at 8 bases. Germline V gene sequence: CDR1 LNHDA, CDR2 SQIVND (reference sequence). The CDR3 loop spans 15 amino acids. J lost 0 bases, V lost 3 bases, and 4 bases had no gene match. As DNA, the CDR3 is TGTGCCAGTAGTATCGGGACAGGTTCCTCCTACGAGCAGTACTTC. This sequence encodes CASSIGTGSSYEQYF.

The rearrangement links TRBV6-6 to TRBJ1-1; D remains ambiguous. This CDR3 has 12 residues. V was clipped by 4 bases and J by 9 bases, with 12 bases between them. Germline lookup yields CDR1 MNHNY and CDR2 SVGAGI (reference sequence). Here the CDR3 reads CASSSSGTQAFF. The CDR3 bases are TGTGCCAGCAGTTCCTCCGGTACCCAAGCTTTCTTT.

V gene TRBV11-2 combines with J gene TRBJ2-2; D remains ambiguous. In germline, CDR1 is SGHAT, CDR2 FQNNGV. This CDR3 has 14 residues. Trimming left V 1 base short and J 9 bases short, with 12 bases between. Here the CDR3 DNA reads TGTGCCAGCAGCTTAGGACTCTTTAGGTGGGAGCTGTTTTTT. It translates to CASSLGLFRWELFF.

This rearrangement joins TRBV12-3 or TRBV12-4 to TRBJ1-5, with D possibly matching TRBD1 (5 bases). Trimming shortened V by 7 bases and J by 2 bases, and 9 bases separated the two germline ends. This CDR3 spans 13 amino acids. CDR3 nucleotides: TGTGCCAGCACAGCCAGGGGCAATCAGCCCCAGCATTTT. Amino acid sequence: CASTARGNQPQHF.

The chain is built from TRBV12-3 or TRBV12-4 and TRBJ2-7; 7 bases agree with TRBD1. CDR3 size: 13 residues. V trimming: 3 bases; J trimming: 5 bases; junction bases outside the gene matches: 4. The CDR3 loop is CASSLGTDHEQYF. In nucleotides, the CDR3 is TGTGCCAGCAGTTTGGGGACAGACCACGAGCAGTACTTC.

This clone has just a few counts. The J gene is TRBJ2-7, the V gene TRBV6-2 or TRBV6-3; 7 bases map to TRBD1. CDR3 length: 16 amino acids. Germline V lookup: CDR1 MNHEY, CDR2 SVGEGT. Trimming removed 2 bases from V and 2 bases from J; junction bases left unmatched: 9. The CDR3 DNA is TGTGCCAGCAGTTACCCCCCCCACAGGGGAGCCTACGAGCAGTACTTC. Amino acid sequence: CASSYPPHRGAYEQYF.

CDR3 DNA: TGTGCCAGCAGCCAAGATCGGCCGGGGTTCAGGAGGGGTGAGCAGTTCTTC. Translating it yields CASSQDRPGFRRGEQFF. The chain links TRBV14 to TRBJ2-1; D perhaps matches TRBD2 (6 bases). V lost 0 bases and J lost 9, with 21 bases in between. The CDR3 spans 17 residues. CDR1 and CDR2 from the germline V gene are SGHDN and FVKESK. Using reference TRBV14 and TRBJ2-1 for the parts outside the CDR3, the full variable domain is EAGVTQFPSHSVIEKGQTVTLRCDPISGHDNLYWYRRVMGKEIKFLLHFVKESKQDESGMPNNRFLAERTGGTYSTLKVQPAELEDSGVYFCASSQDRPGFRRGEQFFGPGTRLTVL.